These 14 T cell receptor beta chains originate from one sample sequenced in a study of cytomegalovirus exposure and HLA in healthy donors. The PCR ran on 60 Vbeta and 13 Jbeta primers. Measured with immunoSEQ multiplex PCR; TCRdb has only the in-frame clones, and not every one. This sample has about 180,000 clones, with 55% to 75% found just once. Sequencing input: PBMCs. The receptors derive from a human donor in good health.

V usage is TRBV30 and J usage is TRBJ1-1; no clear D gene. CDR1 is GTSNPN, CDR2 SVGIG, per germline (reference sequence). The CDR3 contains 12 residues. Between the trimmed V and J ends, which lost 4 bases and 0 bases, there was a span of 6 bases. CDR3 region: CAWNSLNTEAFF. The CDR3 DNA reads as TGTGCCTGGAACAGCTTGAACACTGAAGCTTTCTTT.

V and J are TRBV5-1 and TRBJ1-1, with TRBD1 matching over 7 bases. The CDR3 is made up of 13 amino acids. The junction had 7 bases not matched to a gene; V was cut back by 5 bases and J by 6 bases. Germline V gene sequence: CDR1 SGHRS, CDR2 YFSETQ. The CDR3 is CASRQEGAPEAFF. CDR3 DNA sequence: TGCGCCAGCAGGCAGGAGGGGGCCCCTGAAGCTTTCTTT.

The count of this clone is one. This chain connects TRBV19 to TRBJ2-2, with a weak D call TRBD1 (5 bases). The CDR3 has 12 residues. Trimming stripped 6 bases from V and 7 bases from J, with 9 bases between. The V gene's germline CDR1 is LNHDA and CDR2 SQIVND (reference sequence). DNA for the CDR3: TGTGCCAGTAGATGGGGCCACGGGGAGCTGTTTTTT. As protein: CASRWGHGELFF.

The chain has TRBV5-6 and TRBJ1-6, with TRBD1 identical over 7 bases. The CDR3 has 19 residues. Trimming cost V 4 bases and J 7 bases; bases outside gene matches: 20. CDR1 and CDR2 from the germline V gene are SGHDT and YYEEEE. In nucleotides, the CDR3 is TGTGCCAGCAGCCAGACCCCGGGGACAGAAGTTACAGGGAATTCACCCCTCCACTTT. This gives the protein CASSQTPGTEVTGNSPLHF.

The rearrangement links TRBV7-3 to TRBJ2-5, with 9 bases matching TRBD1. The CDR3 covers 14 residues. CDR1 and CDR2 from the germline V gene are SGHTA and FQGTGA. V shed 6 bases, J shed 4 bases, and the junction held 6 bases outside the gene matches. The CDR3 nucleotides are TGTGCCAGCAGTCAGGACAGGGGAGGAGAGACCCAGTACTTC. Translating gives CASSQDRGGETQYF.

Here the CDR3 reads CSVYRDRGYGYTF. CDR3 coding DNA: TGCAGCGTGTACAGGGATCGTGGCTATGGCTACACCTTC. V and J are TRBV29-1 and TRBJ1-2; TRBD1 might be the D (6 bases). V dropped 6 bases and J dropped 4 bases, with 15 bases sitting between them. CDR3 length equals 13 residues. In germline, CDR1 is SQVTM, CDR2 ANQGSEA.

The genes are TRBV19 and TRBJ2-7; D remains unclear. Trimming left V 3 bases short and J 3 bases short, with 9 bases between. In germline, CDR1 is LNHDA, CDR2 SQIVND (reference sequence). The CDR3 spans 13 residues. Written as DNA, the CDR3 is TGTGCCAGTAGTATTACAGCTTTCTACGAGCAGTACTTC. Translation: CASSITAFYEQYF.

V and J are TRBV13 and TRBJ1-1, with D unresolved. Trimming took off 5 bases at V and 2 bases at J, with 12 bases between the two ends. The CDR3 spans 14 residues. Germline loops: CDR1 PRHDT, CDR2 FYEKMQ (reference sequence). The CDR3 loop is CASSLYRLNTEAFF. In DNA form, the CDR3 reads TGTGCCAGCAGCCTGTACAGATTAAACACTGAAGCTTTCTTT.

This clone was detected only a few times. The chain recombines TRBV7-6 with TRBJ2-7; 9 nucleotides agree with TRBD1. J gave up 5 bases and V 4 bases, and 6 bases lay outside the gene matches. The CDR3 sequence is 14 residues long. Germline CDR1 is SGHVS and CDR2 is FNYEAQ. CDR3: CASSSGTGTNEQYF. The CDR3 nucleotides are TGTGCCAGCAGCTCCGGGACAGGGACCAACGAGCAGTACTTC.

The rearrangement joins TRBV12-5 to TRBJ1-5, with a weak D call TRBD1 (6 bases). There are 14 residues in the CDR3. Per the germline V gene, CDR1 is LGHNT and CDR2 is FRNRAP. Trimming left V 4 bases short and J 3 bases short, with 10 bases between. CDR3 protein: CASGSGQTNQPQHF. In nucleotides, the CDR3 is TGTGCTAGTGGTTCCGGACAGACCAATCAGCCCCAGCATTTT.

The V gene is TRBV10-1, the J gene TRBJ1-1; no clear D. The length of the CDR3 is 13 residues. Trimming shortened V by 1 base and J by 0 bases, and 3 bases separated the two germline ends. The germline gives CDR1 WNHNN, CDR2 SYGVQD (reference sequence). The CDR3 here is CASSELVNTEAFF. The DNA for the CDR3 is TGCGCCAGCAGTGAGTTAGTGAACACTGAAGCTTTCTTT.

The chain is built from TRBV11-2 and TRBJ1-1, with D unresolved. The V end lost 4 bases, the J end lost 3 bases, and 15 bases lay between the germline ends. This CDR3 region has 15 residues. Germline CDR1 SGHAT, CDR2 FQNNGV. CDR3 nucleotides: TGTGCCAGCAGCTCCCCTCGGGTCGTGGACACTGAAGCTTTCTTT. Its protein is CASSSPRVVDTEAFF.

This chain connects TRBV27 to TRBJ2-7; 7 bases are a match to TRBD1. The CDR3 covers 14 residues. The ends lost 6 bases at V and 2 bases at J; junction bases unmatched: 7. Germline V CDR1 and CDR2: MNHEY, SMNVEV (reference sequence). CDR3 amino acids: CASSLQGSTYEQYF. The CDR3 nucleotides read TGTGCCAGCAGCTTACAGGGGTCTACCTACGAGCAGTACTTC.

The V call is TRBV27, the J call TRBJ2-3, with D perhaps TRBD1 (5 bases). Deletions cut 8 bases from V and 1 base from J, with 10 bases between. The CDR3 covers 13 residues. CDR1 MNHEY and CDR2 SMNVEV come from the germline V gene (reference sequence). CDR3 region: CASLLTGTDTQYF. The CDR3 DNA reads TGTGCCAGCCTTTTGACAGGCACAGATACGCAGTATTTT.